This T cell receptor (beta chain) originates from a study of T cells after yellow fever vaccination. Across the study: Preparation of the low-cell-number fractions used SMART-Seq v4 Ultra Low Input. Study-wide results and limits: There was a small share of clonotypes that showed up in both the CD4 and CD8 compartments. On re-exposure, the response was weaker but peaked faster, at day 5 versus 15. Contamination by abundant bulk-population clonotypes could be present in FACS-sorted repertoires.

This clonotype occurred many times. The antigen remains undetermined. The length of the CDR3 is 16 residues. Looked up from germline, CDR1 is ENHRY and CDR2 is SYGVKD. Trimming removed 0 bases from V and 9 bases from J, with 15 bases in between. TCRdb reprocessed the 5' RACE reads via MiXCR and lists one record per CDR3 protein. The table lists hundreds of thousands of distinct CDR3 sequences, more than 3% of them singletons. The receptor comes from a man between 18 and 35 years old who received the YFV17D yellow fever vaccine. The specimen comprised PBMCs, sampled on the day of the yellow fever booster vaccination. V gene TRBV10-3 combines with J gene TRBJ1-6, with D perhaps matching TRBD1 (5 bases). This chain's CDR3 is CAISESSGLVSSPLHF. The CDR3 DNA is TGTGCCATCAGTGAGTCTTCGGGACTGGTTAGTTCACCCCTCCACTTT.